These T cell receptor beta chains were read from a single sample in a study of blood T cell repertoires in COVID-19. Profiling relied on immunoSEQ multiplex PCR, and the TCRdb table lists in-frame clones only, not all of them. The sample has around 380,000 clones, roughly 86% seen once. Material for sequencing was peripheral blood. The source is a human donor with acute or convalescent COVID-19. The donor label of this sample is uncertain. Each CDR3 is given with its conserved first and last residue. Each record gives: CDR3 length, clone size, D gene, V gene, J gene, CDR3 DNA, CDR3 protein. A D gene is named only where the DNA matches it firmly. Expanded clones get a size class; other rows say once, few or many, or leave the size out.

15	few	TRBD1	TRBV13	TRBJ1-2	TGTGCCAGCAGCTTGCGACAGGGTCTACGTTACGGCTACACCTTC	CASSLRQGLRYGYTF
15	.	.	TRBV19	TRBJ1-2	TGTGCCAGTAGTATCGGCAGGGAGGTCCACTATGGCTACACCTTC	CASSIGREVHYGYTF
11	.	.	TRBV20-1	TRBJ1-1	TGCAGTGCTAGATCGGGGTCTGAAGCTTTCTTT	CSARSGSEAFF
15	once	.	TRBV11-2	TRBJ1-2	TGTGCCAGCAGCCCAGGGCCGCTTATCTCCTATGGCTACACCTTC	CASSPGPLISYGYTF
15	.	.	TRBV3-1/TRBV3-2	TRBJ2-2	TGTGCCAGCAGTCGACAGGGAGGCAGGGCCGGGGAGCTGTTTTTT	CASSRQGGRAGELFF
14	.	TRBD1	TRBV29-1	TRBJ1-1	TGCAGCGTTGAAGTGGGACAGGGGGCCACTGAAGCTTTCTTT	CSVEVGQGATEAFF
15	.	TRBD1	TRBV2	TRBJ1-6	TGTGCCAGCAGTCCTCAGGGGGCTGGTGGCTCACCCCTCCACTTT	CASSPQGAGGSPLHF
13	.	.	TRBV3-1/TRBV3-2	TRBJ1-1	TGTGCCGCTGCAACCACCCACTTTGCGAAAGCTTTCTTT	CAAATTHFAKAFF
16	.	.	TRBV14	TRBJ2-7	TGTGCCAGCAGCCAATCTGTCCCGGGGGTCTCCTACGAGCAGTACTTC	CASSQSVPGVSYEQYF
13	.	.	TRBV5-6	TRBJ1-2	TGTGCCAGCAGCTTGACGACTGTCCGAGGCTACACCTTC	CASSLTTVRGYTF
16	.	TRBD1	TRBV18	TRBJ1-4	TGTGCCAGCTCACCAACAACAGGGGGCTCTAATGAAAAACTGTTTTTT	CASSPTTGGSNEKLFF
14	.	TRBD1	TRBV18	TRBJ1-2	TGTGCCAGCTCAAAAGGGACAGGGCTAAGTGGCTACACCTTC	CASSKGTGLSGYTF
15	.	TRBD2	TRBV9	TRBJ2-1	TGTGCCAGCAGCAATCTAGCGGGATTCTACAATGAGCAGTTCTTC	CASSNLAGFYNEQFF
15	.	TRBD1	TRBV3-1/TRBV3-2	TRBJ1-2	TGTGCCAGCAGCCCTCTCGACAGGGGCGGAGACGGCTACACCTTC	CASSPLDRGGDGYTF
14	.	TRBD2	TRBV29-1	TRBJ2-1	TGCAGCGTGGGGACTAGCGGGAGAAGGGGTGAGCAGTTCTTC	CSVGTSGRRGEQFF
13	few	.	TRBV11-2	TRBJ1-4	TGTGCCAGCAGCTTAGAGGGGGGTGAAAAACTGTTTTTT	CASSLEGGEKLFF
15	.	.	TRBV28	TRBJ1-1	TGTGCCAGCACCCCCGGGGGGACCATGAACACTGAAGCTTTCTTT	CASTPGGTMNTEAFF
15	once	TRBD2	TRBV4-1	TRBJ2-7	TGCGCCAGCAGCCAAGGATTCGTGCGGGGGGACGAGCAGTACTTC	CASSQGFVRGDEQYF
13	.	TRBD2	TRBV19	TRBJ2-7	TGTGCCAGTGGACTAGCGGGCGTTTACGAGCAGTACTTC	CASGLAGVYEQYF
13	.	.	TRBV2	TRBJ2-1	TGTGCCAGCAGTGAAGGGAGTCTGAATGAGCAGTTCTTC	CASSEGSLNEQFF
15	.	TRBD1	TRBV5-5	TRBJ1-1	TGTGCCAGCAGCCTGGAGGGACAGGGTCTGACTGAAGCTTTCTTT	CASSLEGQGLTEAFF
16	.	TRBD2	TRBV27	TRBJ2-2	TGTGCCAGCAGACCATGGACTAGCGGGATCGGCGGGGAGCTGTTTTTT	CASRPWTSGIGGELFF
17	.	.	TRBV5-5	TRBJ1-3	TGTGCCAGCAGCTTGCTACAGGCGCCGAGCTCTGGAAACACCATATATTTT	CASSLLQAPSSGNTIYF
14	few	.	TRBV7-9	TRBJ1-6	TGTGCCAGCAGCACTCTCATACGGAATTCACCCCTCCACTTT	CASSTLIRNSPLHF
15	.	.	TRBV19	TRBJ2-6	TGTGCCAGTAGTATAATCGGTGCAGGGGCCAACGTCCTGACTTTC	CASSIIGAGANVLTF
13	.	TRBD1	TRBV2	TRBJ1-1	TGTGCCAGCAGGGGGGACAGGAACACTGAAGCTTTCTTT	CASRGDRNTEAFF
19	.	TRBD2	TRBV5-8	TRBJ2-1	TGTGCCAGCAGCTTGGGAGCGGCTAGCGGCCTAGTCTCCTACAATGAGCAGTTCTTC	CASSLGAASGLVSYNEQFF
13	.	TRBD1	TRBV7-2	TRBJ1-1	TGTGCCAGCAGCTTAGACAGGGGTACTGAAGCTTTCTTT	CASSLDRGTEAFF
16	.	TRBD1	TRBV19	TRBJ1-2	TGTGCCAGTAGCCTTAAAAGTGGGACAGCCACTTATGGCTACACCTTC	CASSLKSGTATYGYTF
10	.	.	TRBV10-2	TRBJ1-1	TGCGCGTCGGGGGGGACTGAAGCTTTCTTT	CASGGTEAFF
17	.	.	TRBV27	TRBJ1-6	TGTGCCAGCAGTTTTCGACTGGTGGCAGACTATAATTCACCCCTCCACTTT	CASSFRLVADYNSPLHF
12	.	.	TRBV18	TRBJ2-5	TGTGCCAGCTCACCGACACGAGAGACCCAGTACTTC	CASSPTRETQYF
14	.	.	TRBV7-9	TRBJ1-2	TGTGCCAGCAGCTTAAACTCTCTCCCCCGCGGCTACACCTTC	CASSLNSLPRGYTF
16	.	TRBD1	TRBV7-9	TRBJ2-5	TGTGCCAGCAGCAAAGACCCGGGACAGGGGAAAGAGACCCAGTACTTC	CASSKDPGQGKETQYF
18	few	.	TRBV4-2	TRBJ1-4	TGTGCCAGCAGCCAAGAAATCCTCCTTGCGACAGCGGGGGAAAAACTGTTTTTT	CASSQEILLATAGEKLFF
15	.	TRBD1	TRBV14	TRBJ1-1	TGTGCCAGCAGCCAGCCTCAGGGGGCGGTCACTGAAGCTTTCTTT	CASSQPQGAVTEAFF